This entry features one TCR beta chain sequence. Its antigen is unknown. The entry originates in a study of vaccination effects on CD4 cells after COVID-19. Background on the study: Both of the two convalescent patients gave a sample, one 16 days and one a week before vaccination. Findings and limits, study-wide: In the study, convalescent patients were few, and early post-infection timepoints were absent. Vaccine-induced new clones formed most post-vaccine spike-reactive clones in convalescents.

Data came from immunoSEQ multiplex PCR; TCRdb stores just in-frame clones and leaves some out. The sample lists 20,000 to 25,000 clones, about 80% occurring once. ViraFEST expansion of antigen-specific CD4+ T cells with viral peptide pools preceded sequencing. At the end of about ten days of culture, CD4+ T cells were isolated. The person had a PCR-confirmed SARS-CoV-2 infection during March to December 2020. Researchers swapped half the medium for IL-2 medium on both days 3 and 7. There are 14 residues in the CDR3. Germline V gene lookup returns CDR1 DFQATT and CDR2 SNEGSKA (reference sequence). Trimming cost V 6 bases and J 8 bases; bases outside gene matches: 14.

The receptor's source is a human donor who had a prior SARS-CoV-2 infection. The source was CD4+ T cells from PBMCs cultured with a peptide pool, collected before COVID-19 vaccination. The chain employs TRBV20-1 and TRBJ2-5; TRBD2 aligns across 8 bases. CDR3: CSASPRGGPVTQYF. CDR3 coding DNA: TGCAGTGCAAGTCCCCGGGGGGGCCCAGTTACCCAGTACTTC.